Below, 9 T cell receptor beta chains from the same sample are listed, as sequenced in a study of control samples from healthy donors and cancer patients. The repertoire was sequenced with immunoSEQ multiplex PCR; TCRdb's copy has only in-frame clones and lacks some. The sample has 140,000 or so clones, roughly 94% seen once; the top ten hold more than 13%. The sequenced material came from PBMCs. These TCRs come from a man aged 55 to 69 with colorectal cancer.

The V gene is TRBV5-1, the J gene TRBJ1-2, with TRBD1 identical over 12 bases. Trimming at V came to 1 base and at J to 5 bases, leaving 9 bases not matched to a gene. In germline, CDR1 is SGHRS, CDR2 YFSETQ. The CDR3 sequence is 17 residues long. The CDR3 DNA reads TGCGCCAGCAGCTTGTCCGGGACAGGGGGCGAGGGGTATGGCTACACCTTC. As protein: CASSLSGTGGEGYGYTF.

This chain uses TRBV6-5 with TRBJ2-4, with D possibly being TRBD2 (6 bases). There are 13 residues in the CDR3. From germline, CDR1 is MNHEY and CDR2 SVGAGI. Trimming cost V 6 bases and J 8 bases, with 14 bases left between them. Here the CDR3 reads CASSYTGVDIQYF. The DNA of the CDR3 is TGTGCCAGCAGCTACACGGGGGTAGACATTCAGTACTTC.

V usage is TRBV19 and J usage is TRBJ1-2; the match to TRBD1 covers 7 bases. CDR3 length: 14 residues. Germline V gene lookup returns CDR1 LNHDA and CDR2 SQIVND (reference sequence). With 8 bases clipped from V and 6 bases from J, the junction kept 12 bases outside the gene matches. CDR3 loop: CASGDGTERNGYTF. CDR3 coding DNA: TGTGCCAGTGGCGACGGGACAGAAAGGAATGGCTACACCTTC.

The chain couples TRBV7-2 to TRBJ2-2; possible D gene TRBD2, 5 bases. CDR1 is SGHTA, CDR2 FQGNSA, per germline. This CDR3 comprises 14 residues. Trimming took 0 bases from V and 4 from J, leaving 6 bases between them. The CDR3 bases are TGTGCCAGCAGCTTAGCGGCGGGCACCGGGGAGCTGTTTTTT. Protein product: CASSLAAGTGELFF.

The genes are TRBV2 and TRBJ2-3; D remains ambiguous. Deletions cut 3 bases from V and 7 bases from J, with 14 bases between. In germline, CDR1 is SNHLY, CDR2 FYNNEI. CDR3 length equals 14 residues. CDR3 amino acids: CASSEERGRHTQYF. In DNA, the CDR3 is TGTGCCAGCAGTGAGGAGCGTGGCAGACATACGCAGTATTTT.

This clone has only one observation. The CDR3 here is CASKWRQSNQPQHF. The CDR3, as DNA: TGCGCCAGCAAGTGGAGGCAGAGCAATCAGCCCCAGCATTTT. The V and J genes are TRBV10-1 and TRBJ1-5; no firm D call. The CDR3 has 14 amino acids. The V gene lost 7 bases and the J gene lost 1 base, with 11 bases spanning the gap. Germline V gene sequence: CDR1 WNHNN, CDR2 SYGVQD (reference sequence).

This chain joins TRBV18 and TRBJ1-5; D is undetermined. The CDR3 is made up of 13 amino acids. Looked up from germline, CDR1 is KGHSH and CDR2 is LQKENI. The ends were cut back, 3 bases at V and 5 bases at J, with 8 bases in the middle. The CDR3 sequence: CASSPQKDQPQHF. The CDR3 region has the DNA TGTGCCAGCTCACCGCAGAAGGATCAGCCCCAGCATTTT.

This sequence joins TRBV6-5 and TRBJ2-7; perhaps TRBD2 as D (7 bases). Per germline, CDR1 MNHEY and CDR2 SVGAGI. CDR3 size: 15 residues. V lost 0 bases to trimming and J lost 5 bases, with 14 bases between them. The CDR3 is CASSYSMEGGNEQYF. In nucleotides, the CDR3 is TGTGCCAGCAGTTACTCCATGGAGGGGGGGAACGAGCAGTACTTC.

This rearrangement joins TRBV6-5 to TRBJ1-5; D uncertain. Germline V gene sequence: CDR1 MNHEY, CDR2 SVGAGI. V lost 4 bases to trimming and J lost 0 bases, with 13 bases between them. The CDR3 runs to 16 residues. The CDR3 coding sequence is TGTGCCAGCAGTTCCCGGTCTAGCCTTAGCAATCAGCCCCAGCATTTT. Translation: CASSSRSSLSNQPQHF.